The rows below give T cell receptor beta chains drawn from one sample of a study of blood T cells in healthy people across ages. One entry per CDR3 protein, called by TCRdb with MiXCR from the 5' RACE reads. The table shows under 800,000 distinct CDR3 sequences, with around 40% occurring only once. The sample consisted of blood. These receptors came from a woman aged 55 to 70 in good health. The CDR3 runs from the conserved cysteine through the conserved F or W. Each record gives: J gene, D gene, V gene, CDR3 protein. The D gene is left open where the match is weak.

j_call: TRBJ2-3; d_call: .; v_call: TRBV6-2/TRBV6-3; cdr3_aa: CASRDSTDTQYF
j_call: TRBJ2-3; d_call: TRBD2; v_call: TRBV20-1; cdr3_aa: CSARDHGKAGGRRDTQYF
j_call: TRBJ2-5; d_call: .; v_call: TRBV11-2; cdr3_aa: CASSFSGAVMETQYF
j_call: .; d_call: TRBD1; v_call: TRBV28; cdr3_aa: CASHDRGRSETQYF
j_call: TRBJ1-6; d_call: TRBD1; v_call: TRBV27; cdr3_aa: CASRDAGQSNSPPHF
j_call: TRBJ2-6; d_call: .; v_call: TRBV30; cdr3_aa: CAWRRRGTGANVLTF
j_call: TRBJ1-4; d_call: .; v_call: TRBV29-1; cdr3_aa: CSVLGSLRNEKLFF
j_call: TRBJ2-3; d_call: .; v_call: TRBV10-3; cdr3_aa: CAITDPGRGRSDTRYF
j_call: TRBJ2-6; d_call: .; v_call: TRBV7-3; cdr3_aa: CASSKDPSGANVLTF
j_call: .; d_call: TRBD2; v_call: TRBV7-9; cdr3_aa: CASTPGLAGYNEQYF
j_call: TRBJ1-5; d_call: TRBD1; v_call: TRBV6-2/TRBV6-3; cdr3_aa: CASSWSGTGSQPQHF
j_call: TRBJ2-7; d_call: .; v_call: TRBV21-1; cdr3_aa: CASSGPKYEQYF
j_call: TRBJ2-5; d_call: TRBD2; v_call: TRBV3-1; cdr3_aa: CASSQDIAGGVGTQYF
j_call: TRBJ1-1; d_call: .; v_call: TRBV13; cdr3_aa: CASSPRGEGTEAFF
j_call: TRBJ2-1; d_call: TRBD2; v_call: TRBV7-6; cdr3_aa: CASSLGLGREEQFF
j_call: TRBJ2-3; d_call: .; v_call: TRBV15; cdr3_aa: CATSRDPSGTDTQYF
j_call: TRBJ2-3; d_call: TRBD2; v_call: TRBV10-3; cdr3_aa: CAISRTSGIPDTQYF
j_call: TRBJ1-1; d_call: .; v_call: TRBV14; cdr3_aa: CASSQDLDTEAFF
j_call: TRBJ2-7; d_call: .; v_call: TRBV25-1; cdr3_aa: CASSGPTGSQFYEQYF
j_call: TRBJ2-1; d_call: .; v_call: TRBV6-2/TRBV6-3; cdr3_aa: CASCSSVTYNEQFF
j_call: TRBJ2-3; d_call: .; v_call: TRBV7-6; cdr3_aa: CASSPRGKTSSTDTQYF
j_call: TRBJ2-5; d_call: TRBD2; v_call: TRBV7-2; cdr3_aa: CASSFRLAGLYQETQYF
j_call: TRBJ1-6; d_call: TRBD1; v_call: TRBV5-1; cdr3_aa: CASSLSGTVTNSPLHF
j_call: TRBJ2-3; d_call: .; v_call: TRBV29-1; cdr3_aa: CSVLGRERDTQYF
j_call: TRBJ2-7; d_call: TRBD2; v_call: TRBV20-1; cdr3_aa: CSARELAGPNEQYF
j_call: TRBJ2-7; d_call: .; v_call: TRBV20-1; cdr3_aa: CSAPTGNEQYF
j_call: TRBJ2-7; d_call: TRBD1; v_call: TRBV4-2; cdr3_aa: CASSQSGTVSYEQYF
j_call: TRBJ2-1; d_call: .; v_call: TRBV27; cdr3_aa: CASTHLGENNEQFF
j_call: TRBJ2-5; d_call: .; v_call: TRBV29-1; cdr3_aa: CSVEALSPQYGETQYF
j_call: TRBJ2-3; d_call: .; v_call: TRBV9; cdr3_aa: CASSPSNTDTQYF
j_call: TRBJ2-5; d_call: TRBD2; v_call: TRBV5-1; cdr3_aa: CASSSGLAANEQYF
j_call: TRBJ2-1; d_call: TRBD2; v_call: TRBV5-8; cdr3_aa: CASSLPFGLAENNEQFF
j_call: TRBJ2-7; d_call: .; v_call: TRBV28; cdr3_aa: CASSQTVLIYEQYF
j_call: TRBJ2-3; d_call: TRBD2; v_call: TRBV11-2; cdr3_aa: CASSPSPGLASDTQYF
j_call: TRBJ2-1; d_call: .; v_call: TRBV6-2/TRBV6-3; cdr3_aa: CASSVQGAYNEQFF
j_call: TRBJ2-5; d_call: .; v_call: TRBV29-1; cdr3_aa: CSVGRTAGNEQYF